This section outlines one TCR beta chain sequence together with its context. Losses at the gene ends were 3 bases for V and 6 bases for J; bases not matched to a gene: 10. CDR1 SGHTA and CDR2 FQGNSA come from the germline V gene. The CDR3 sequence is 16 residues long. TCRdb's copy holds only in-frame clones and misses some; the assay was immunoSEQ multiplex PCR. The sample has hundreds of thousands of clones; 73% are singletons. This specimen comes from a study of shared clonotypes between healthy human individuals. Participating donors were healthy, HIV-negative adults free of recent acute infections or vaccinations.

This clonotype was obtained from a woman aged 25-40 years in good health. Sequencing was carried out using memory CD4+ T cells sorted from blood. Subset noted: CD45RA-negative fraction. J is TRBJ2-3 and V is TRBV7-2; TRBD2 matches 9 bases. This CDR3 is CASSFSFSGRGDTQYF. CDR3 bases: TGTGCCAGCAGCTTCTCCTTTAGCGGGAGAGGTGATACGCAGTATTTT.